This T cell receptor (beta chain) is from a study of T cell clonality in common variable immunodeficiency. Using immunoSEQ multiplex PCR, the repertoire was profiled, and TCRdb retains in-frame clones only, with some absent. The specimen has some 39,000 clones, none found just once. Patients and controls were mostly of Caucasian heritage. Points from the study as a whole: CVID subjects shared fewer TCRbeta clones than healthy controls did. Patient heterogeneity in the CVID cohort limited correlations between repertoire features and clinical complications.

V was pared by 5 bases and J by 0 bases, with 13 bases between. The CDR3 sequence is 15 residues long. Per the germline V gene, CDR1 is LNHDA and CDR2 is SQIVND (reference sequence). This clone was found many times. No antigen is known for it. The DNA ends 3 residues before the CDR3 does, and the rest of the CDR3 is filled in from the germline J gene. This chain joins TRBV19 and TRBJ2-5, with D perhaps TRBD2 (7 bases). Sequencing was performed on peripheral blood mononuclear cells. The sequence derives from a person aged 18 to 69 in good health. CDR3 DNA, as far as it was read: TGTGCCAGTAGTCAGGGGAGGGGGTACCAAGAGACC. The encoded protein is CASSQGRGYQET. From start to end, the CDR3 is CASSQGRGYQETQYF.